Sequencing of this TCR beta chain was carried out in a study of identical twins. Study findings and constraints: Models predicted too little out-of-frame TCR alpha sharing in monozygotic twins.

V was pared by 0 bases and J by 8 bases, with 13 bases between. The CDR3 contains 14 residues. Per germline, CDR1 DFQATT and CDR2 SNEGSKA (reference sequence). TCRdb analysed the 5' RACE reads with MiXCR anew, one entry per CDR3 protein. The sample holds around 490,000 distinct CDR3 sequences; nearly 15% are singletons and the top ten take roughly 0.43%. The sample holds a few counts of this clonotype. Its antigen is not identified. This same sample was also taken into another study, of yellow fever vaccine responses in identical twins.

The sequenced sample was CD4+ T cells sorted from blood. The chain couples TRBV20-1 to TRBJ1-4; maybe TRBD1 (5 bases). The source of this sequence is a woman between 18 and 30 years old in good health. The CDR3 coding sequence is TGCAGTGCTAGAGATCCCCAGGGTGGCGAAAAACTGTTTTTT. Its translation is CSARDPQGGEKLFF.